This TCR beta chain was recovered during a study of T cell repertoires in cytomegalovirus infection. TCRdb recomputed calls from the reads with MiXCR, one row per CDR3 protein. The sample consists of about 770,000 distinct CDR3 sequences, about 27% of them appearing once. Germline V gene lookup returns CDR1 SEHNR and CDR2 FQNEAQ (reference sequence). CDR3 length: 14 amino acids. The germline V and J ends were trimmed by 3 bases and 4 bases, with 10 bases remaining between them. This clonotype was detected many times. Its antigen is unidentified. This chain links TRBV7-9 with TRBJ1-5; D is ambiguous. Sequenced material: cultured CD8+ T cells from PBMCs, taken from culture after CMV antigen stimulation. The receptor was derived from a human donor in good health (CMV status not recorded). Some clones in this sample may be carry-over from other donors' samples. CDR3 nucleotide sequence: TGTGCCAGCAGCTTGGTGGGTTCGAATCAGCCCCAGCATTTT. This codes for CASSLVGSNQPQHF.